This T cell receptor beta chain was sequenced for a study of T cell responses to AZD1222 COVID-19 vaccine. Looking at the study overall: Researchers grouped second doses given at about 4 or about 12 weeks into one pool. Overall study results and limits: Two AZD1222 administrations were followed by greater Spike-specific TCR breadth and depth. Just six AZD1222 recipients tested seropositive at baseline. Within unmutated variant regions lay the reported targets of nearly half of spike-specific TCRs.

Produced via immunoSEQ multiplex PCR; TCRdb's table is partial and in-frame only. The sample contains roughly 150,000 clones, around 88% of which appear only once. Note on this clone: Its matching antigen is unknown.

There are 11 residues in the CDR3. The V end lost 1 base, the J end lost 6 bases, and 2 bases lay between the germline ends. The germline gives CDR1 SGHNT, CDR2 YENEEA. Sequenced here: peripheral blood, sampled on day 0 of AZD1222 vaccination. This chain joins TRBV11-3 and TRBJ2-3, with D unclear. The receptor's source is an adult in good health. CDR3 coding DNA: TGTGCCAGCAGCTTAGGTGATACGCAGTATTTT. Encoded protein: CASSLGDTQYF.